This is a list of T cell receptor beta chains from one sample in a study of CD8 T cells in Susac syndrome. TCRdb analysed the immunoSEQ multiplex PCR reads with MiXCR anew, one entry per CDR3 protein. The profile shows 100,000 or so distinct CDR3 sequences, over 90% of them singletons. The specimen was CD4+ T cells from PBMCs. The receptors originated from a human donor with Susac syndrome. Each CDR3 is given with its conserved first and last residue. A D gene is named only where the DNA matches it firmly. Only some rows state a clone size, as once, few, many or a class for expanded clones.

d_call	j_call	clone_size	v_call	cdr3_aa	cdr3_nt
-	TRBJ1-6	-	TRBV5-6	CASSLGQAAAKSPLHF	TGTGCCAGCAGCTTGGGCCAGGCCGCGGCTAAATCACCCCTCCACTTT
TRBD1	TRBJ2-2	once	TRBV2	CASSLRGPNTGELFF	TGTGCCAGCAGCCTCAGGGGGCCGAACACCGGGGAGCTGTTTTTT
-	TRBJ2-1	-	TRBV20-1	CSARGWNDEQFF	TGCAGTGCTAGAGGCTGGAACGATGAGCAGTTCTTC
-	TRBJ2-7	-	TRBV30	CAQTVGPYEQYF	TGTGCCCAGACAGTGGGACCCTACGAGCAGTACTTC
-	TRBJ2-3	-	TRBV7-9	CASSPTSSTDTQYF	TGTGCCAGCAGCCCGACGTCGAGCACAGATACGCAGTATTTT
-	TRBJ1-2	-	TRBV24-1	CATSPGTDSFRGYTF	TGTGCCACCAGCCCGGGGACGGATAGTTTCCGGGGCTACACCTTC
-	TRBJ1-6	-	TRBV28	CASSQLPLNSPLHF	TGTGCCAGCAGCCAATTGCCCCTCAATTCACCCCTCCACTTT
TRBD1	TRBJ2-7	-	TRBV5-1	CASSLQTGGGEQYF	TGCGCCAGCAGCTTGCAAACAGGGGGCGGAGAGCAGTACTTC
-	TRBJ2-5	-	TRBV3-1	CASSPPQGETQYF	TGTGCCAGCAGCCCGCCCCAGGGAGAGACCCAGTACTTC
TRBD1	TRBJ1-6	-	TRBV19	CASRGQGSPLHF	TGTGCCAGTAGAGGACAGGGCTCACCCCTCCACTTT
-	TRBJ2-5	-	TRBV7-2	CASSLGTKETQYF	TGTGCCAGCAGCTTAGGTACGAAAGAGACCCAGTACTTC
-	TRBJ2-7	-	TRBV7-2	CASSFPSVHEQYF	TGTGCCAGCAGCTTCCCCTCAGTACACGAGCAGTACTTC
-	TRBJ1-4	-	TRBV29-1	CSASRGLGGEKLFF	TGCAGCGCGAGTAGGGGTCTGGGGGGGGAAAAACTGTTTTTT
TRBD2	TRBJ2-5	-	TRBV20-1	CSAERGPYQETQYF	TGCAGTGCTGAGCGGGGCCCCTACCAAGAGACCCAGTACTTC
-	TRBJ2-3	-	TRBV29-1	CSVDPRGDTQYF	TGCAGCGTTGATCCCCGAGGAGATACGCAGTATTTT
-	TRBJ1-2	-	TRBV4-1	CASSQGAVGYGYTF	TGCGCCAGCAGCCAAGGGGCGGTGGGGTATGGCTACACCTTC
TRBD1	TRBJ1-6	-	TRBV9	CASSATGMGNSPLHF	TGTGCCAGCAGCGCGACAGGGATGGGGAATTCACCCCTCCACTTT
-	TRBJ2-7	-	TRBV19	CASSERGSYEQYF	TGTGCCAGTAGTGAGAGGGGCTCCTACGAGCAGTACTTC
-	TRBJ1-5	-	TRBV28	CASRPDKNQPQHF	TGTGCCAGCAGGCCGGACAAAAATCAGCCCCAGCATTTT
-	TRBJ1-1	once	TRBV30	CAWKQGNTEAFF	TGTGCCTGGAAACAGGGGAACACTGAAGCTTTCTTT
TRBD1	TRBJ2-1	-	TRBV5-6	CASSLLVGTGDDEQFF	TGTGCCAGCAGCTTGCTTGTGGGGACAGGGGACGATGAGCAGTTCTTC
-	TRBJ2-7	-	TRBV20-1	CSVIPEGVANYEQYF	TGCAGTGTCATCCCTGAGGGCGTCGCTAACTACGAGCAGTACTTC
-	TRBJ2-4	-	TRBV7-2	CASSLGLAKNIQYF	TGTGCCAGCAGCTTAGGGTTAGCCAAAAACATTCAGTACTTC
-	TRBJ1-4	-	TRBV24-1	CATSDPAAEKLFF	TGTGCCACCAGTGATCCCGCCGCCGAAAAACTGTTTTTT
TRBD2	TRBJ2-1	once	TRBV27	CAAGGEQFF	TGTGCCGCGGGGGGAGAGCAGTTCTTC
-	TRBJ1-1	-	TRBV20-1	CSAGHRIMNTEAFF	TGCAGTGCTGGCCACAGGATTATGAACACTGAAGCTTTCTTT
-	TRBJ1-1	-	TRBV20-1	CSATVQGMNTEAFF	TGCAGTGCAACGGTCCAGGGGATGAACACTGAAGCTTTCTTT
TRBD1	TRBJ2-7	-	TRBV5-1	CASSFGDRGVYEQYF	TGCGCCAGCAGCTTCGGGGACAGGGGTGTCTACGAGCAGTACTTC
-	TRBJ1-2	-	TRBV10-3	CAISLSPDSNYGYTF	TGTGCCATCAGCCTTTCACCGGACAGTAACTATGGCTACACCTTC
-	TRBJ1-4	-	TRBV25-1	CASSSQDTDKLFF	TGTGCCAGCAGCTCTCAAGACACCGACAAACTGTTTTTT
-	TRBJ2-7	-	TRBV3-1	CASSQMVSYEQYF	TGTGCCAGCAGCCAGATGGTGTCATACGAGCAGTACTTC
TRBD1	TRBJ1-2	-	TRBV6-2/TRBV6-3	CASHPGTGITGYTF	TGTGCCAGCCACCCCGGGACAGGGATTACTGGCTACACCTTC
-	TRBJ1-1	-	TRBV29-1	CSVWRDPEAFF	TGCAGCGTTTGGAGGGATCCCGAAGCTTTCTTT
TRBD2	TRBJ2-2	-	TRBV7-2	CASSFSGGATGELFF	TGTGCCAGCAGCTTCAGCGGGGGGGCCACCGGGGAGCTGTTTTTT
-	TRBJ2-3	-	TRBV28	CASSYYGTDTQYF	TGTGCCAGCAGTTATTACGGCACAGATACGCAGTATTTT
TRBD2	TRBJ2-1	once	TRBV7-3	CASSLAGLAVDEQFF	TGTGCCAGCAGCTTAGCAGGACTAGCAGTCGATGAGCAGTTCTTC
-	TRBJ1-5	-	TRBV20-1	CSAIYRVGNQPQHF	TGCAGTGCTATATATCGCGTCGGCAATCAGCCCCAGCATTTT
-	TRBJ2-1	-	TRBV12-3/TRBV12-4	CASSRSGTYNEQFF	TGTGCCAGCAGTCGCAGCGGGACATACAATGAGCAGTTCTTC
-	TRBJ2-2	-	TRBV6-5	CASSYSLRGAGELFF	TGTGCCAGCAGTTACTCGCTAAGAGGGGCCGGGGAGCTGTTTTTT
TRBD2	TRBJ2-1	-	TRBV29-1	CSVESSGGYNEQFF	TGCAGCGTTGAATCCAGCGGGGGTTACAATGAGCAGTTCTTC
TRBD1	TRBJ2-7	-	TRBV27	CASSNRPGQRIDEQYF	TGTGCCAGCAGCAACAGACCGGGACAGAGGATCGACGAGCAGTACTTC
TRBD1	TRBJ1-2	-	TRBV4-3	CASSQGGGGAHYGYTF	TGCGCCAGCAGCCAAGGGGGAGGGGGCGCCCACTATGGCTACACCTTC
-	TRBJ2-1	-	TRBV5-6	CASSPLGRENEQFF	TGTGCCAGCAGCCCTTTGGGCAGAGAGAATGAGCAGTTCTTC
-	TRBJ1-2	-	TRBV15	CATSTRELTYGYTF	TGTGCCACCTCGACGAGGGAGTTAACCTATGGCTACACCTTC
-	TRBJ1-5	-	TRBV20-1	CSAIRGSNQPQHF	TGCAGTGCTATCAGGGGTAGCAATCAGCCCCAGCATTTT
-	TRBJ2-7	-	TRBV5-4	CASSSRTSRAEQYF	TGTGCCAGCAGCAGCCGGACATCTAGAGCCGAGCAGTACTTC
TRBD2	TRBJ2-1	-	TRBV4-2	CASSQEGLASRYNEQFF	TGTGCCAGCAGCCAAGAGGGACTAGCCTCTCGCTACAATGAGCAGTTCTTC
-	TRBJ1-1	-	TRBV20-1	CSARTLRASNTEAFF	TGCAGTGCTAGGACCCTCCGGGCCTCGAACACTGAAGCTTTCTTT
-	TRBJ1-4	once	TRBV25-1	CASTKGENTEKLFF	TGTGCCAGCACCAAAGGGGAGAATACTGAAAAACTGTTTTTT
-	TRBJ2-1	-	TRBV19	CASTPARSRGEQFF	TGTGCCAGTACCCCGGCCAGGTCGCGGGGTGAGCAGTTCTTC
-	TRBJ1-6	-	TRBV5-1	CASSWTENSPLHF	TGCGCCAGCAGCTGGACGGAGAATTCACCCCTCCACTTT
-	TRBJ1-3	-	TRBV28	CASSHRDTIYF	TGTGCCAGCAGTCACAGAGACACCATATATTTT
TRBD2	TRBJ2-3	-	TRBV5-4	CASSQPGLAGITDTQYF	TGTGCCAGCAGCCAACCTGGACTAGCGGGGATCACAGATACGCAGTATTTT